The clone carrying this T cell receptor beta chain was counted only a few times. Its antigen remains unknown. The V and J ends lost 1 base and 2 bases respectively, with 11 bases between them. This CDR3 is built from 15 residues. As originally analysed: For papillary thyroid cancer, a distant-metastasis classifier was constructed from CDR3 differences observed across clinicopathological groups. MiXCR was used by TCRdb to re-call the PCR reads. It is TCRdb's table, rather than the study itself, that gives the V and J calls and clone size. The sample records 35,000 to 55,000 clones, about 3.3% being singletons. This sample is drawn from a study of metastatic and nonmetastatic thyroid tumors. Across the whole study: Both malignant and benign thyroid patients supplied peripheral blood and tumor or nodule tissue samples, across which the repertoires of these patients were then compared.

Study-wide results and limits: Reported TCR beta diversity, measured in blood and tumor, was significantly higher for malignant thyroid tumors than for benign nodules.

Each patient went into thyroid surgery without having received any treatment. The clonotype originates from a female donor with papillary thyroid cancer or a benign thyroid nodule (not recorded which). Some clones in this sample may be carry-over from other donors' samples. This chain connects TRBV12-3 or TRBV12-4 to TRBJ1-1; D is unclear. Sequences were obtained from blood. CDR3 nucleotide sequence: TGTGCCAGCAGTTTAGGGGCGACCTTAAACACTGAAGCTTTCTTT. Translating it yields CASSLGATLNTEAFF.